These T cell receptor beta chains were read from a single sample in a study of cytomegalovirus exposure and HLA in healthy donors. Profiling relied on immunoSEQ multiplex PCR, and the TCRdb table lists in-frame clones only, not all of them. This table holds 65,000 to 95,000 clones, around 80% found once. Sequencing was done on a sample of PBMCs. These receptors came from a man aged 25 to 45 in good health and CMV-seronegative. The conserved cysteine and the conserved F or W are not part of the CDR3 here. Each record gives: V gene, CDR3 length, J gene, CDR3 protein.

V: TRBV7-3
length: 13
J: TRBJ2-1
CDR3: ASSPQAGAYNEQF

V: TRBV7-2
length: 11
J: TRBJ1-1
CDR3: ASSRQGRAEAF

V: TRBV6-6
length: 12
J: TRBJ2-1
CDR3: ASSYSEVTSGQF

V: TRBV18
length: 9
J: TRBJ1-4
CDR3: ASSPNEKLF

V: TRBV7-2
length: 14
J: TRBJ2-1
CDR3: ASSFGSGRSNNEQF

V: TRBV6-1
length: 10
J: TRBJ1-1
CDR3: ATSTGLTEAF

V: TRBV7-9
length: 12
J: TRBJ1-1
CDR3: ASSSETGITEAF

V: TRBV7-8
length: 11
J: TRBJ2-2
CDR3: ATAVANTGELF

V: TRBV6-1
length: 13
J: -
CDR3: ASHGQGNGAYEQY

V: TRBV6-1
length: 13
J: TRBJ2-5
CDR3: ASSWTGQGDVTQY

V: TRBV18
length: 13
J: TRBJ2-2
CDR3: ASSFDRKNTGELF

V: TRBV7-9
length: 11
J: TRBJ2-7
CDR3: ASSERGNYEQY

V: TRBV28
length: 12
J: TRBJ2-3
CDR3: ASSFSGQGDTQY

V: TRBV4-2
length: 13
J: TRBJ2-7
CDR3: ASSQEGSLSYEQY

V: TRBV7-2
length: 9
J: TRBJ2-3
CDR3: ASSPLDTQY

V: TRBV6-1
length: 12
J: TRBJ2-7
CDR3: ASSEAQQIDEQY

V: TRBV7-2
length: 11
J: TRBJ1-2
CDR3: ASSTTGSRGYT

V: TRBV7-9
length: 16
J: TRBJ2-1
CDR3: ASSLGSLGGRASDEQF

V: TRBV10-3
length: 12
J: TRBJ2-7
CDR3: AISEQGQGDEQY

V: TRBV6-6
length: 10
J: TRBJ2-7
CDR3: ASSYLGREQY

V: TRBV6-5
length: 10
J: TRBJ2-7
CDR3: ASSRLRGEQY

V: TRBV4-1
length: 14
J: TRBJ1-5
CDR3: ARSPGGVLRDQPQH

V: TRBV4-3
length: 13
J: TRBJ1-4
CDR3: ASSPRDRGNEKLF

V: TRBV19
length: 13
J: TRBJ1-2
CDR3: ASSIGGTEELFYT

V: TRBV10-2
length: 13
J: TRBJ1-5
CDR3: ASSPSNRGHQPQH

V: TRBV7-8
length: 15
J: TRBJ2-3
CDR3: ASSWVMGRKLQEAQY

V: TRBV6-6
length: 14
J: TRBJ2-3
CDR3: ASRVGLAGRTDTQY

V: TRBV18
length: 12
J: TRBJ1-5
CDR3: ASHGGDSNQPQH

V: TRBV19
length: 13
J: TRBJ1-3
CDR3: ASRQLSTGGNTIY

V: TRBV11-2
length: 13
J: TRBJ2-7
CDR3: ASSLTQTGQYEQY

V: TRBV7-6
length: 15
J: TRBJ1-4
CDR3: ASSWAPTGATNEKLF

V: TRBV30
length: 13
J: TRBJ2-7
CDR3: ASTGTGGFGYEQY

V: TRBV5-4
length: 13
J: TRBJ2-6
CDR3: ASSPDLPGANVLT

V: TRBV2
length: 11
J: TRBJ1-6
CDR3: ASSADWGSPLH

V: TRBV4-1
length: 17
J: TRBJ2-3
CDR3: ASSQWYLSTSGEPDTQY